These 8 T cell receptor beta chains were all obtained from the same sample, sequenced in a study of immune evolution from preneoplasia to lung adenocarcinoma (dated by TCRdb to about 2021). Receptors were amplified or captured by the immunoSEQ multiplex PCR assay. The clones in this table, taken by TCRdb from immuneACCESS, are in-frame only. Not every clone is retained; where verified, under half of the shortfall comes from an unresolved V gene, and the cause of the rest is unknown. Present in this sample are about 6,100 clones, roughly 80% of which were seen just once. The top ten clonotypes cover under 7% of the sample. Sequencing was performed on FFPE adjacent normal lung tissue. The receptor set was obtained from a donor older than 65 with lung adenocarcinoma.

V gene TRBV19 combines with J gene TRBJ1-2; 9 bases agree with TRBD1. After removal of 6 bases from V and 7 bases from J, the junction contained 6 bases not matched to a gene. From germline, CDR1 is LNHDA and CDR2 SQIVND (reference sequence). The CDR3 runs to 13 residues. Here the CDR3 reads CASSPQGAPGYTF. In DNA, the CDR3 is TGTGCCAGTAGCCCACAGGGGGCGCCTGGCTACACCTTC.

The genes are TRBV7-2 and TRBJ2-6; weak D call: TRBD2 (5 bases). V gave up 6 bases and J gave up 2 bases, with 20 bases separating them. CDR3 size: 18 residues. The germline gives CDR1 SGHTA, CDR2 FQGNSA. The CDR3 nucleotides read TGTGCCAGCAGTGCACGTCCCGGAGGTCTTACTGGGGCCAACGTCCTGACTTTC. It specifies CASSARPGGLTGANVLTF.

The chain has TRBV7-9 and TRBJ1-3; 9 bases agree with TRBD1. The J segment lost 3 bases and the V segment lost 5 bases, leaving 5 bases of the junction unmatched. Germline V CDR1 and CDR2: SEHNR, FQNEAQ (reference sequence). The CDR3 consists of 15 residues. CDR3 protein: CASSKQGASGNTIYF. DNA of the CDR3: TGTGCCAGCAGCAAACAGGGGGCTAGTGGAAACACCATATATTTT.

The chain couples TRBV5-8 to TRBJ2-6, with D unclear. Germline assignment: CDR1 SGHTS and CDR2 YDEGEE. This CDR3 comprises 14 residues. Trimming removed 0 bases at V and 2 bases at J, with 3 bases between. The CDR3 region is CASSLGAGANVLTF. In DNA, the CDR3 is TGTGCCAGCAGCTTGGGGGCTGGGGCCAACGTCCTGACTTTC.

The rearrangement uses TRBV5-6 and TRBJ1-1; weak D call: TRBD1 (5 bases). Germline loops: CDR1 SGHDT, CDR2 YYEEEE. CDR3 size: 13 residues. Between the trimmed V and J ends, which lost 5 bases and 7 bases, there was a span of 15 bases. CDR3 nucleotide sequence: TGTGCCAGCAGTCTGCCAGGGCCGAGTGAAGCTTTCTTT. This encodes CASSLPGPSEAFF.

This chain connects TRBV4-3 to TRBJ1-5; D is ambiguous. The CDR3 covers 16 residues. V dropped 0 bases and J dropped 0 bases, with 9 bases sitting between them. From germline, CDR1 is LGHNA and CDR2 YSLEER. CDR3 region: CASSQDWPYSNQPQHF. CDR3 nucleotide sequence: TGCGCCAGCAGCCAAGATTGGCCATATAGCAATCAGCCCCAGCATTTT.

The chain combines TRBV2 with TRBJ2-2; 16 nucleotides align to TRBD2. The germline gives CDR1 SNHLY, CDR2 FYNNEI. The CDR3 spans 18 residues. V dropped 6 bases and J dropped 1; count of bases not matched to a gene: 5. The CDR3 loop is CASRAGLAGGLNTGELFF. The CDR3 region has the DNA TGTGCCAGCAGGGCGGGACTAGCGGGAGGGCTGAACACCGGGGAGCTGTTTTTT.

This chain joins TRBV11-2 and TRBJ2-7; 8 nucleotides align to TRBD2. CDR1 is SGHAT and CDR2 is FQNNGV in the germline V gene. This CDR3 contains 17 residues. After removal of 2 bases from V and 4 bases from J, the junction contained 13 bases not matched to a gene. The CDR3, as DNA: TGTGCCAGCAGCTTAACCAGCGGGGGAGAACGGGCGTACGAGCAGTACTTC. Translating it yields CASSLTSGGERAYEQYF.